This T cell receptor (beta chain) was recovered during a study of T cell responses to AZD1222 COVID-19 vaccine. Trimming cost V 5 bases and J 1 base, with 14 bases left between them. The CDR3 loop spans 16 amino acids. CDR1 is SGHAT and CDR2 is FQDESV in the germline V gene (reference sequence). Using immunoSEQ multiplex PCR, the repertoire was profiled, and TCRdb retains in-frame clones only, with some absent. The sample holds about 140,000 clones, roughly 88% seen once. Study-wide findings and caveats: Reports say nearly half of spike-specific TCRs go after unmutated variant regions.

As for this clone: Its specificity is not known.

The sample was peripheral blood, taken on day 0 of AZD1222 vaccination. This chain connects TRBV11-1 to TRBJ2-2; TRBD2 is a possible D gene (6 bases). This TCR derives from an adult in good health. CDR3 residues: CASSPPGVGNTGELFF. The CDR3 region has the DNA TGTGCCAGCAGCCCGCCGGGGGTAGGGAACACCGGGGAGCTGTTTTTT.